This T cell receptor beta chain appears in the sequencing data of a study of shared clonotypes between healthy human individuals. Deep level was the assay's run setting. Generated by immunoSEQ multiplex PCR, the TCRdb table keeps only in-frame clones and is missing some. The table shows 780,000 or so clones, with about two thirds occurring only once. This receptor was taken from a woman aged 25 to 39 in good health. The specimen was memory CD4+ T cells sorted from blood. Indicated subset: CD45RA-negative fraction.

For the CDR3, the DNA is TGTGCCAGCTCACCCCTATTGGGGATTAACTATGGCTACACCTTC. It codes for CASSPLLGINYGYTF. The chain is built from TRBV18 and TRBJ1-2; D unclear. The V gene lost 3 bases and the J gene lost 1 base, with 12 bases spanning the gap. Germline CDR1 and CDR2: KGHSH and LQKENI. This CDR3 has 15 residues.